The TCR beta chain under discussion was sequenced for a study of OX40 agonist ivuxolimab in advanced cancers. On the study more broadly: Ivuxolimab is a fully human IgG2 antibody that activates OX40 (CD134). Regarding the study as a whole: Dosing at 0.1 to 3.0 mg/kg was accompanied by clonal expansion of CD4+ and CD8+ blood T cells by week 6. Normalized expansion of T-cell clones was also low for some nonresponders.

The repertoire was sequenced with immunoSEQ multiplex PCR; TCRdb's copy has only in-frame clones and lacks some. The sample contains approximately 47,000 clones, about 93% of which appear only once. A remark on this clone: Its specificity is not known.

The cohort excluded patients with autoimmune disease history or systemic immunosuppression. The CDR3 has 15 amino acids. With 2 bases removed from V and 6 bases from J, the gap between germline ends came to 13 bases. Germline V lookup: CDR1 MNHEY, CDR2 SVGAGI. The sample was CD4+ or CD8+ T cells sorted from blood, taken in a trial of the OX40 agonist ivuxolimab. The rearrangement uses TRBV6-5 and TRBJ2-2, with a weak D call TRBD2 (5 bases). The receptor was derived from an adult with an advanced solid tumor such as melanoma, head and neck, liver or kidney cancer. The CDR3 loop reads CASSYPTEGSGELFF. The CDR3 DNA follows: TGTGCCAGCAGTTACCCAACCGAGGGATCCGGGGAGCTGTTTTTT.